Listed here are 27 T cell receptor beta chains from one sample, sequenced in a study of identical twins. Each CDR3 protein gets one entry after TCRdb re-called the 5' RACE reads with MiXCR. The profile shows some 460,000 distinct CDR3 sequences, approximately 15% of them singletons. This sample was shared with a second study, whose subject was yellow fever vaccine responses in identical twins.

The sample was CD4+ T cells sorted from blood. The receptors come from a woman between 18 and 29 years old in good health.

The J gene is TRBJ1-2, the V gene TRBV6-5; D ambiguous. The CDR3 spans 15 residues. V was clipped by 3 bases and J by 8 bases, with 19 bases between them. Germline CDR1 and CDR2: MNHEY and SVGAGI. CDR3 DNA sequence: TGTGCCAGCAGTTATCTGTGGGCGGAGGGAGGAGGCTACACCTTC. It specifies CASSYLWAEGGGYTF.

This clonotype was detected only a few times. This chain connects TRBV4-2 to TRBJ2-1, with 13 nucleotides matching TRBD2. V lost 5 bases, J lost 7 bases, and 5 bases stayed unmatched. CDR1 LGHNA and CDR2 YNFKEQ come from the germline V gene. This CDR3 contains 15 residues. Here the CDR3 reads CASSITSGGANEQFF. The CDR3 region has the DNA TGTGCCAGCAGCATCACTAGCGGGGGGGCGAATGAGCAGTTCTTC.

This clonotype has just a few counts. The V and J genes are TRBV6-5 and TRBJ2-2; maybe TRBD1 (6 bases). This CDR3 is 15 amino acids long. Germline V CDR1 and CDR2: MNHEY, SVGAGI. Trimming shortened V by 2 bases and J by 4 bases, and 11 bases separated the two germline ends. CDR3 protein: CASSYITGTTGELFF. CDR3 nucleotide sequence: TGTGCCAGCAGTTACATAACAGGGACCACCGGGGAGCTGTTTTTT.

The gene calls are TRBV20-1 and TRBJ2-3, with 8 bases identical to TRBD1. V shed 3 bases and J 15 bases; nucleotides not matched to a gene: 17. Germline CDR1 is DFQATT and CDR2 is SNEGSKA (reference sequence). The CDR3 covers 14 residues. CDR3 amino acids: CSARAGSRDRSSYF. CDR3 in DNA: TGCAGTGCTAGGGCAGGTAGTCGGGACAGGAGTTCCTATTTT.

This clonotype was seen only a few times. The chain uses TRBV6-1 and TRBJ1-6; the D gene is possibly TRBD1 (6 bases). This CDR3 has 16 residues. The V gene lost 5 bases and the J gene lost 4 bases, with 15 bases spanning the gap. The V gene's germline CDR1 is MNHNS and CDR2 SASEGT. The CDR3: CASSRYKGQYNSPLHF. In nucleotides, the CDR3 is TGTGCCAGCAGTAGATATAAGGGACAATATAATTCACCCCTCCACTTT.

This clonotype was found many times. The rearrangement joins TRBV12-3 or TRBV12-4 to TRBJ2-7; tentatively, D is TRBD2 (5 bases). The CDR3 consists of 13 residues. Trimming cost V 6 bases and J 3 bases, with 12 bases left between them. CDR3 residues: CASRPQEDYEQYF. The CDR3 DNA sequence: TGTGCCAGCAGACCTCAGGAGGACTACGAGCAGTACTTC.

The chain links TRBV14 to TRBJ1-2; maybe TRBD1 (5 bases). The CDR3 is made up of 15 amino acids. Trimming stripped 4 bases from V and 5 bases from J, with 17 bases between. Germline CDR1 and CDR2: SGHDN and FVKESK. The CDR3, as DNA: TGTGCCAGCAGCCCTCGATATGACTCAGGGTATGGCTACACCTTC. It encodes CASSPRYDSGYGYTF.

This clonotype was counted only a few times. The genes are TRBV4-3 and TRBJ2-7; D perhaps matches TRBD1 (8 bases). The CDR3 runs to 20 residues. In germline, CDR1 is LGHNA, CDR2 YSLEER. Trimming stripped 0 bases from V and 0 bases from J, with 24 bases between. Here the CDR3 reads CASSQDPTDRGLLLSYEQYF. The DNA for the CDR3 is TGCGCCAGCAGCCAAGATCCGACTGACAGGGGACTACTACTCTCCTACGAGCAGTACTTC.

The chain joins TRBV30 to TRBJ1-1; unclear D gene. This CDR3 is built from 14 residues. V gave up 1 base and J gave up 5 bases, with 14 bases separating them. CDR1 and CDR2 from the germline V gene are GTSNPN and SVGIG (reference sequence). The CDR3 loop reads CAWSGQLGKTEAFF. The CDR3 nucleotides are TGTGCCTGGAGTGGGCAGTTAGGGAAGACTGAAGCTTTCTTT.

This clonotype was seen a handful of times. The chain combines TRBV28 with TRBJ2-2; 7 nucleotides match TRBD2. The CDR3 sequence is 15 residues long. Germline CDR1 and CDR2: MDHEN and SYDVKM. V trimming: 1 base; J trimming: 5 bases; junction bases outside the gene matches: 4. The CDR3 loop is CASSLSGLGTGELFF. CDR3 nucleotides: TGTGCCAGCAGTTTATCAGGACTAGGAACCGGGGAGCTGTTTTTT.

This clonotype was seen a handful of times. This rearrangement joins TRBV6-1 to TRBJ2-7; 8 nucleotides line up with TRBD1. J lost 0 bases, V lost 5 bases, and 6 bases had no gene match. Germline V gene lookup returns CDR1 MNHNS and CDR2 SASEGT. This CDR3 spans 15 amino acids. The CDR3 DNA sequence: TGTGCCAGCAGTCGGACAGGGATAAGCTCCTACGAGCAGTACTTC. The encoded protein is CASSRTGISSYEQYF.

This chain uses TRBV12-3 or TRBV12-4 with TRBJ2-5, with a possible D match to TRBD2 (6 bases). The CDR3 totals 15 residues. The V end was cut by 6 bases, the J end by 5 bases, with 19 bases between. The CDR3 DNA sequence: TGTGCCAGCAGCCGGAGCGCTAGCGCGGGGGAGACCCAGTACTTC. This gives the protein CASSRSASAGETQYF.

V usage is TRBV20-1 and J usage is TRBJ2-7; D perhaps matches TRBD1 (6 bases). CDR1 is DFQATT, CDR2 SNEGSKA, per germline (reference sequence). This CDR3 has 14 residues. V lost 6 bases and J 2 bases, leaving 17 bases between the germline ends. The CDR3 region has the DNA TGCAGTGCCCTTGACAGGCTCGGGGCCTACGAGCAGTACTTC. It encodes CSALDRLGAYEQYF.

The V call is TRBV5-4, the J call TRBJ2-5, with D possibly matching TRBD1 (6 bases). The CDR3 has 13 amino acids. V was pared by 4 bases and J by 5 bases, with 12 bases between. Germline values: CDR1 SGHNT, CDR2 YYREEE (reference sequence). CDR3 in amino acids: CASSAQGVETQYF. DNA of the CDR3: TGTGCCAGCAGCGCACAGGGCGTTGAGACCCAGTACTTC.

This clonotype was observed at least ten times. V is TRBV20-1 and J is TRBJ1-1; no firm D call. Germline V gene data show CDR1 as DFQATT and CDR2 as SNEGSKA (reference sequence). The ends were cut back, 3 bases at V and 3 bases at J, with 20 bases in the middle. This CDR3 region has 16 residues. The CDR3 sequence is CSARTPVVVFDTEAFF. CDR3 in DNA: TGCAGTGCTAGGACCCCTGTTGTTGTTTTTGACACTGAAGCTTTCTTT.

This clonotype has more than one count but fewer than ten. The chain links TRBV12-3 or TRBV12-4 to TRBJ2-3; 7 nucleotides agree with TRBD2. This CDR3 region has 15 residues. V was clipped by 7 bases and J by 2 bases; unmatched bases: 9. CDR3 sequence reads: CASTLGGGNTDTQYF. CDR3 nucleotide sequence: TGTGCCAGCACCCTTGGCGGGGGAAACACAGATACGCAGTATTTT.

This sequence joins TRBV28 and TRBJ1-5; D not resolved. CDR1 MDHEN and CDR2 SYDVKM come from the germline V gene. V was pared by 3 bases and J by 0 bases, with 15 bases between. The CDR3 extends over 17 amino acids. CDR3 in amino acids: CASSFPPRVRSNQPQHF. The CDR3 bases are TGTGCCAGCAGTTTTCCCCCTCGCGTTCGTAGCAATCAGCCCCAGCATTTT.

This rearrangement joins TRBV7-2 to TRBJ2-1; TRBD2 matches at 7 bases. V trimming: 3 bases; J trimming: 9 bases; junction bases outside the gene matches: 11. This CDR3 comprises 15 residues. The germline gives CDR1 SGHTA, CDR2 FQGNSA. The chain's CDR3 is CASSFGGTGGSEQFF. The CDR3 region has the DNA TGTGCCAGCAGCTTCGGGGGGACGGGAGGAAGTGAGCAGTTCTTC.

This clonotype was observed a handful of times. V and J are TRBV20-1 and TRBJ2-3, with TRBD2 matching over 12 bases. Germline CDR1 reads DFQATT; CDR2 reads SNEGSKA (reference sequence). CDR3 length: 13 amino acids. With V trimmed by 6 bases and J by 7 bases, 5 bases remained unmatched. The CDR3 here is CSAPTSGGNTQYF. The CDR3, as DNA: TGCAGTGCCCCGACTAGCGGGGGAAATACGCAGTATTTT.

The chain uses TRBV11-2 and TRBJ2-5; D is possibly TRBD2 (6 bases). This CDR3 is built from 17 residues. Germline V lookup: CDR1 SGHAT, CDR2 FQNNGV. V lost 0 bases to trimming and J lost 6 bases, with 20 bases between them. Here the CDR3 reads CASSLEGWRVQSKTQYF. The CDR3 DNA sequence: TGTGCCAGCAGCTTAGAGGGCTGGAGGGTCCAGAGTAAGACCCAGTACTTC.

The V and J genes are TRBV20-1 and TRBJ2-7, with a tentative D call TRBD2 (6 bases). The CDR3 contains 12 residues. Trimming shortened V by 2 bases and J by 3 bases, and 8 bases separated the two germline ends. CDR1 DFQATT and CDR2 SNEGSKA come from the germline V gene (reference sequence). The CDR3 spells CSARPSVYEQYF. CDR3 nucleotides: TGCAGTGCTAGACCTAGCGTCTACGAGCAGTACTTC.

There are a few counts of this clonotype. This chain connects TRBV6-2 or TRBV6-3 to TRBJ2-3; TRBD1 matches 7 bases. In germline, CDR1 is MNHEY, CDR2 SVGEGT. This CDR3 has 15 residues. V was pared by 6 bases and J by 1 base, with 7 bases of the junction left unmatched. The chain's CDR3 is CASSRGQARTDTQYF. The CDR3 DNA is TGTGCCAGCAGCCGCGGACAGGCGCGCACAGATACGCAGTATTTT.

This clonotype was counted ten times or more. The J gene is TRBJ2-3, the V gene TRBV4-3; 12 positions match TRBD2. This CDR3 is 17 amino acids long. V shed 0 bases and J 0 bases; nucleotides not matched to a gene: 1. Germline CDR1 LGHNA, CDR2 YSLEER. The CDR3 sequence: CASSQEGTSGSTDTQYF. Written as DNA, the CDR3 is TGCGCCAGCAGCCAAGAAGGGACTAGCGGGAGCACAGATACGCAGTATTTT.

Ten or more counts support this clonotype. The rearrangement links TRBV24-1 to TRBJ1-1; 7 bases are shared with TRBD1. Per germline, CDR1 KGHDR and CDR2 SFDVKD. The CDR3 totals 12 residues. V gave up 7 bases and J gave up 7 bases; unmatched junction bases: 5. The CDR3 loop is CATSLTGNEAFF. In DNA, the CDR3 is TGTGCCACCAGCCTGACAGGGAATGAAGCTTTCTTT.

CDR3: CASTSRRETQYF. The CDR3, as DNA: TGTGCCAGCACCTCACGTCGTGAGACCCAGTACTTC. This chain uses TRBV6-5 with TRBJ2-5; D gene ambiguous. The CDR3 length is 12 residues. Per the germline V gene, CDR1 is MNHEY and CDR2 is SVGAGI. Trimming pared 7 bases from V and 5 bases from J, leaving 11 bases between.

V usage is TRBV18 and J usage is TRBJ2-1; 10 bases agree with TRBD2. Per the germline V gene, CDR1 is KGHSH and CDR2 is LQKENI. Germline trimming cut 5 bases from V and 0 bases from J; bases unmatched to any gene: 7. This CDR3 has 17 residues. This CDR3 is CASSSLLAGSSYNEQFF. The DNA of the CDR3 is TGTGCCAGCTCAAGCCTACTAGCGGGAAGCTCCTACAATGAGCAGTTCTTC.

The genes are TRBV5-1 and TRBJ2-2; 8 bases are shared with TRBD1. The CDR3 contains 17 residues. Germline-derived CDR1 and CDR2 are SGHRS and YFSETQ. V lost 4 bases and J lost 0; bases outside the gene matches: 8. CDR3 protein: CASSPTGTGPNTGELFF. CDR3 sequence (DNA): TGCGCCAGCAGCCCGACGGGGACAGGCCCGAACACCGGGGAGCTGTTTTTT.